This section outlines one TCR beta chain sequence together with its context. Its antigen is not yet known. Per-base quality was not reported, and no clone a single base away is much larger than it. Its CDR3 holds 15 amino acids, cysteine through phenylalanine. Only the CDR3 DNA is retained, 45 bases long and in frame from the first base. Sequences LGHNA (CDR1) and YNFKEQ (CDR2) are obtained from the germline V gene. Trimmed from V: 5 bases; trimmed from J: 5 bases; junction bases lacking a gene match: 8. The source of the sample is a study of blood T cell repertoires in COVID-19 (dated by TCRdb to between 2020 and 2021). For the study in its entirety: Collaborator samples came from the United States, Italy and Spain and covered acute and convalescent phases of COVID-19. The material from the prospective study consisted of cDNA or gDNA derived from T cells, B-cell-depleted T cells, or PBMCs. Subjects who had been exposed to COVID-19, were actively infected with it, or had recovered from it provided the deeply sampled blood TCRbeta repertoires that made up the dataset. A freely available public database, intended as a resource for researchers studying the immune response to SARS-CoV-2, is where the repertoires were released. Samples came from the ongoing ImmuneRACE study (first 160 participants) plus 1,254 subjects from 6 global collaborators. A de-identified subject ID, COVID-19 status, age in years and sex were almost always included in the sample metadata. HLA class I and class II types, where available, came from metadata supplied by the sample provider rather than from assay-based typing.

The immunoSEQ Assay, a bias-controlled multiplex PCR, was used to amplify TCRbeta CDR3 regions from genomic DNA. Processing in the source paper ran as follows. The number of nucleated cells in each sample was estimated from the amplification of reference gene primers within the assay. To quantify the absolute abundance of each unique TCRbeta CDR3 rearrangement, sequence reads were collapsed and filtered. Productive Simpson clonality was computed per sample as the square root of Simpson's diversity index over productive rearrangements. Held by TCRdb, this immuneACCESS table contains in-frame sequences only and omits some clones. Under half of the omission traces to an unresolved V gene where checked; the cause of the rest is unknown. V, J and clone size derive from that table, while D and trimming were established from the DNA sequence. This sample comprises under 200,000 clones, approximately 82% of them detected only once. The leading ten clones occupy roughly 5.2% of the sample.

Participants in the prospective study were aged roughly 18 to 89 years, lived in under 30 United States geographic areas, and enrolled through a virtual design. In the prospective study, cohorts were assigned on the basis of participant-reported clinical history obtained from a screening survey and a study questionnaire. Each participant in the prospective study had whole blood, serum and a nasopharyngeal or oropharyngeal swab collected by mobile phlebotomists. Additional blood draws and questionnaires over a roughly two-month period could optionally be provided by prospective study participants. Before DNA extraction, prospective study blood samples were shipped either frozen or at room temperature. General conclusions and limits of the study: Clinical and demographic metadata were provided uncurated, with the amount varying by source and participant.

Here the chain combines TRBV4-2 and TRBJ2-3; 9 central bases correspond to TRBD2. Sequences were obtained from PBMCs or T cells enriched from blood (not recorded which). The receptor was derived from a woman aged 60 to 75 with acute COVID-19. The DNA sequence reads TGTGCCAGCAGCGAAGGGCGGGGGGGACGAGATACGCAGTATTTT. Protein translation: CASSEGRGGRDTQYF.